One T cell receptor beta chain is described in this entry. Its cognate antigen is unknown. This same CDR3 is encoded by further DNA sequences in the sample. This CDR3 contains 14 residues. Losses at the gene ends were 3 bases for V and 5 bases for J; bases not matched to a gene: 5. Per the germline V gene, CDR1 is SGHRS and CDR2 is YFSETQ. This sample stems from a study of cytomegalovirus exposure and HLA in healthy donors. In the study overall: A prior study identified approximately 120 million unique TCR beta sequences from roughly 180 million T cells. Whole-study results and caveats: Highest at DRB1 and lowest at HLA-C, TCR association rates differed among HLA loci in a later analysis.

Amplification used 60 Vbeta primers and 13 Jbeta primers. Sequenced by immunoSEQ multiplex PCR; TCRdb stores in-frame clones only, minus some. Among over 150,000 clones listed, roughly 85% were seen once. This chain uses TRBV5-1 with TRBJ2-7; TRBD1 matches at 10 bases. The receptor was isolated from a man aged 40-50 years in good health and CMV-seronegative. Sequencing was done on a sample of PBMCs. The CDR3 sequence: CASSSGQGGDEQYF. In nucleotides, the CDR3 is TGCGCCAGCAGCTCTGGACAGGGGGGGGACGAGCAGTACTTC.